Presented here are 11 T cell receptor beta chains from one specimen sequenced in a study of metastatic and nonmetastatic thyroid tumors. TCRdb re-analyzed the PCR reads using MiXCR. The sample has 20,000 to 25,000 clones; more than 20% are singletons. Thyroid surgery took place with no prior treatment in any patient. Specimen: tumor tissue. Source of these receptors: a male donor with papillary thyroid cancer or a benign thyroid nodule (not recorded which). Some clones in this sample may be carry-over from other donors' samples.

CDR3 protein: CSVQVYTYEQYF. CDR3 DNA: TGCAGCGTTCAAGTGTACACCTACGAGCAGTACTTC. This chain uses TRBV29-1 with TRBJ2-7; D uncertain. The CDR3 contains 12 residues. Trimming stripped 5 bases from V and 2 bases from J, with 10 bases between. Germline V gene lookup returns CDR1 SQVTM and CDR2 ANQGSEA.

The chain joins TRBV6-1 to TRBJ1-5; D is undetermined. The CDR3 has 16 residues. The V gene lost 7 bases and the J gene lost 3 bases, with 19 bases spanning the gap. From germline, CDR1 is MNHNS and CDR2 SASEGT. The CDR3 spells CASTIWEQTNNQPQHF. As DNA, the CDR3 is TGTGCCAGCACCATTTGGGAGCAGACCAACAATCAGCCCCAGCATTTT.

This clone was counted at least ten times. This sequence joins TRBV12-3 or TRBV12-4 and TRBJ1-1; D ambiguous. The V gene lost 2 bases and the J gene lost 0 bases, with 7 bases spanning the gap. The CDR3 is 14 amino acids. The DNA for the CDR3 is TGTGCCAGCAGTTTATTTGGGTTGAACACTGAAGCTTTCTTT. Encoded protein: CASSLFGLNTEAFF.

There are a few counts of this clone. A clone one base away is much larger, so this may be a read error. This chain links TRBV7-6 with TRBJ2-2; perhaps TRBD1 as D (6 bases). Germline V gene sequence: CDR1 SGHVS, CDR2 FNYEAQ. The CDR3 is 16 residues long. This CDR3 is CASSLGVGRDTGDLFF. In nucleotides, the CDR3 is TGTGCCAGCAGCTTAGGTGTGGGTCGGGACACCGGGGATCTGTTTTTT.

This clone has ten or more counts. The chain employs TRBV20-1 and TRBJ2-7; D possibly corresponds to TRBD1 (6 bases). Germline V gene sequence: CDR1 DFQATT, CDR2 SNEGSKA (reference sequence). The CDR3 sequence is 12 residues long. The V and J ends lost 3 bases and 6 bases respectively, with 12 bases between them. The CDR3 DNA reads TGCAGTGCTAGGGGGGCAGGGGTCGAGCAGTACTTC. The encoded protein is CSARGAGVEQYF.

This clone was detected many times. The chain joins TRBV9 to TRBJ1-4; D remains ambiguous. CDR1 SGDLS and CDR2 YYNGEE come from the germline V gene. V was clipped by 2 bases and J by 5 bases, with 10 bases between them. The length of the CDR3 is 14 residues. In nucleotides, the CDR3 is TGTGCCAGCAGCGTCGCCGGACCAAATGAAAAACTGTTTTTT. This gives the protein CASSVAGPNEKLFF.

This clone was detected ten times or more. This chain uses TRBV28 with TRBJ1-2; no clear D gene. This CDR3 comprises 11 residues. The V and J ends lost 11 bases and 4 bases respectively, with 11 bases between them. CDR1 and CDR2 from the germline V gene are MDHEN and SYDVKM. CDR3 in amino acids: CALLGPYGYTF. Written as DNA, the CDR3 is TGTGCCCTACTAGGTCCCTATGGCTACACCTTC.

This rearrangement joins TRBV6-5 to TRBJ1-2; D is ambiguous. Germline V gives CDR1 MNHEY, CDR2 SVGAGI. This CDR3 is built from 14 residues. Trimming took off 4 bases at V and 4 bases at J, with 13 bases between the two ends. Here the CDR3 DNA reads TGTGCCAGCAGTTCTGGTCCGACCGGCTATGGCTACACCTTC. It translates to CASSSGPTGYGYTF.

In its sample, this clone was seen many times. V gene TRBV5-4 combines with J gene TRBJ1-4; 11 bases are shared with TRBD1. Germline lookup yields CDR1 SGHNT and CDR2 YYREEE (reference sequence). V was pared by 4 bases and J by 7 bases, with 3 bases of the junction left unmatched. The CDR3 extends over 14 amino acids. The CDR3 DNA reads TGTGCCAGCAGCCGGGACAGGGGGAGTGAAAAACTGTTTTTT. Its protein product is CASSRDRGSEKLFF.

This clone is medium-sized within its sample. This chain joins TRBV4-1 and TRBJ1-2; D possibly corresponds to TRBD1 (5 bases). In germline, CDR1 is MGHRA, CDR2 YSYEKL. This CDR3 region has 15 residues. V was trimmed by 0 bases and J by 4 bases, leaving 12 bases between them. DNA of the CDR3: TGCGCCAGCAGCCAAGATCCCGGGGCGGGCTATGGCTACACCTTC. It is translated as CASSQDPGAGYGYTF.

This clone turned up a few times. CDR3 amino acids: CASSVDITGGSYNSPLHF. The CDR3 nucleotides are TGTGCCAGCAGTGTAGACATCACAGGGGGCTCCTATAATTCACCCCTCCACTTT. The chain uses TRBV12-3 or TRBV12-4 and TRBJ1-6; 8 bases are a match to TRBD1. J lost 0 bases, V lost 5 bases, and 9 bases had no gene match. The CDR3 consists of 18 residues.